This T cell receptor (beta chain) was identified in a study of T cell changes during pregnancy in multiple sclerosis (dated by TCRdb to between 2017 and 2020). Context from the whole study: In women with multiple sclerosis, the researchers looked at how the T cell repertoire shifted as pregnancy progressed.

CDR1 MNHNS and CDR2 SASEGT are derived from the germline V gene. From its cysteine to its phenylalanine, the CDR3 spans 15 amino acids. CDR3 DNA is the only sequence kept; it has 45 bases, read in frame from the first base. The germline ends are 19 bases apart after V is trimmed by 8 bases and J by 2 bases. On this clone: Its antigen target is currently unknown. One base away there is no much larger clone; base qualities are not given.

The method was the immunoSEQ multiplex PCR assay. TCRdb limited this immuneACCESS table to in-frame rearrangements with V and J called. A share of clones is missing; checked studies link under half to unresolved V genes, and the rest is unexplained. The sample table records some 68,000 clones; 90% to 95% of these occur just once. Approximately 1.4% of the sample is taken by the ten largest. This specimen consisted of peripheral blood, obtained in the second trimester of pregnancy. The rearranged chain carries TRBV6-1 and TRBJ2-7; the best D guess is TRBD1, with 6 bases matching. The clonotype comes from a female donor with multiple sclerosis, enrolled in a pregnancy study. The DNA reads as follows: TGTGCCAGCCGGACACTGGCAGGGGCAGCCTACGAGCAGTACTTC. Its protein product is CASRTLAGAAYEQYF.